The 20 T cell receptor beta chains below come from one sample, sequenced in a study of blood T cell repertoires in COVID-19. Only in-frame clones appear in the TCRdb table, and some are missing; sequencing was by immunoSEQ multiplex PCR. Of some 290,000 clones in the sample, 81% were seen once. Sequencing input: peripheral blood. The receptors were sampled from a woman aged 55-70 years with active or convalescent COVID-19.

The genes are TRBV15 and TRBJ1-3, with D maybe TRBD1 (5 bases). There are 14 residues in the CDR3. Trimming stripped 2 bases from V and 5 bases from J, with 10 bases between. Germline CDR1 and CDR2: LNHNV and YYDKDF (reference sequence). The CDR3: CATSRRGGRNTIYF. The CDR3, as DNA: TGTGCCACCAGCAGAAGGGGAGGGAGAAACACCATATATTTT.

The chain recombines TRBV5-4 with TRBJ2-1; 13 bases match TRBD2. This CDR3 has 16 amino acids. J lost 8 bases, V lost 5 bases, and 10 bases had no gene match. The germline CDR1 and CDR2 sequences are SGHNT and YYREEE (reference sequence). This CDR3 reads CASSLGGLAGDYEQFF. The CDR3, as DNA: TGTGCCAGCAGTCTGGGAGGACTAGCGGGGGATTATGAGCAGTTCTTC.

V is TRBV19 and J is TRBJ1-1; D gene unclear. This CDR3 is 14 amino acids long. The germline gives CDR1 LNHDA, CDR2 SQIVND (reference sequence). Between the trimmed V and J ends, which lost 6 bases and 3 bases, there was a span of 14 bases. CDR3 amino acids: CASRLGVGDTEAFF. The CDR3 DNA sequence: TGTGCCAGTAGGCTCGGGGTCGGGGACACTGAAGCTTTCTTT.

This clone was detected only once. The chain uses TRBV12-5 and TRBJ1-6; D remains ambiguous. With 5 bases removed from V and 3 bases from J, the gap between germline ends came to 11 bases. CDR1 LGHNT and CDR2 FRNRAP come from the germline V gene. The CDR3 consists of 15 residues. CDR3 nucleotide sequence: TGTGCTAGTGGTCAAGGGAGGGACTATAATTCACCCCTCCACTTT. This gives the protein CASGQGRDYNSPLHF.

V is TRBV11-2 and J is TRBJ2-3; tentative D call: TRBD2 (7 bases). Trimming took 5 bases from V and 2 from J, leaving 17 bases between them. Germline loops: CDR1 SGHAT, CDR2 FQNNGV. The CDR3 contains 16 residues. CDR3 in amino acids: CASSPRGAGYTDTQYF. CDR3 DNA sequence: TGTGCCAGCAGCCCACGGGGGGCGGGGTACACAGATACGCAGTATTTT.

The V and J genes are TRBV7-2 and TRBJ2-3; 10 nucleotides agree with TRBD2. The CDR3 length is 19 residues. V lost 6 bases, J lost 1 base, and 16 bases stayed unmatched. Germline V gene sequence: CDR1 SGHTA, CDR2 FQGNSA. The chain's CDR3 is CASSLRSGGGPPRTDTQYF. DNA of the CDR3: TGTGCCAGCAGTCTTAGGAGCGGGGGGGGCCCCCCTCGCACAGATACGCAGTATTTT.

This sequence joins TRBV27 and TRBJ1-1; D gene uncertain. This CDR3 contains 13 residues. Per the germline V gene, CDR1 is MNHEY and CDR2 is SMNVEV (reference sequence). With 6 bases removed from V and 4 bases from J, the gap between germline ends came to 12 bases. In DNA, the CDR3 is TGTGCCAGCAGCTCTTTAGTTGGCACTGAAGCTTTCTTT. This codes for CASSSLVGTEAFF.

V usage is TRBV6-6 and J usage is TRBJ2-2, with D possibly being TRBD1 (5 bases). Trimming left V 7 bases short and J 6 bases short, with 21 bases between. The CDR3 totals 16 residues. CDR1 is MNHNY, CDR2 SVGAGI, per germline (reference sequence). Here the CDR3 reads CASKPGWGQSSGELFF. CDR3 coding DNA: TGTGCCAGCAAACCAGGGTGGGGTCAATCCTCCGGGGAGCTGTTTTTT.

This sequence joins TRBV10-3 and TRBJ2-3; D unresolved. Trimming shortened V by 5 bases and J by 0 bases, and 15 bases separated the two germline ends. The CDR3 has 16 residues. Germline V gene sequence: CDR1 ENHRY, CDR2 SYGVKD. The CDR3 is CAISTFKVASTDTQYF. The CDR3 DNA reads TGTGCCATCAGTACTTTTAAAGTTGCTAGCACAGATACGCAGTATTTT.

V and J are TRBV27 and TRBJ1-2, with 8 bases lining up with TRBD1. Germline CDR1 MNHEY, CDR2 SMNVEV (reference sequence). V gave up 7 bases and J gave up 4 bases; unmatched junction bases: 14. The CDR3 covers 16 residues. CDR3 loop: CASTPRAGGASYGYTF. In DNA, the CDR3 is TGTGCCAGCACCCCTAGGGCAGGGGGCGCCTCCTATGGCTACACCTTC.

CDR3 nucleotides: TGTGCTAGTGCCCCCGGGACAGTAAATTCACCCCTCCACTTT. Its translation is CASAPGTVNSPLHF. The chain joins TRBV12-5 to TRBJ1-6; TRBD1 agrees at 7 bases. The V segment lost 7 bases and the J segment 7 bases; nucleotides outside the gene matches: 7. CDR3 length equals 14 residues. Germline V gives CDR1 LGHNT, CDR2 FRNRAP.

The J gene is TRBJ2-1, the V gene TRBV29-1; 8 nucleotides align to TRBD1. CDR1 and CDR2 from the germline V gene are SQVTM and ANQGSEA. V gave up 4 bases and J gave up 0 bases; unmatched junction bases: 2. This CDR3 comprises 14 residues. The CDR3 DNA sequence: TGCAGCGTTGGGACAGGGAGCTCCTACAATGAGCAGTTCTTC. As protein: CSVGTGSSYNEQFF.

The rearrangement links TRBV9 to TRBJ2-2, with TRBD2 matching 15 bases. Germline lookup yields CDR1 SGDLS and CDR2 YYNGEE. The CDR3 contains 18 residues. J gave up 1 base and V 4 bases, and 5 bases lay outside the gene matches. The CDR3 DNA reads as TGTGCCAGCAGCTCACCGGGACTAGCGGGGGGGAACACCGGGGAGCTGTTTTTT. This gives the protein CASSSPGLAGGNTGELFF.

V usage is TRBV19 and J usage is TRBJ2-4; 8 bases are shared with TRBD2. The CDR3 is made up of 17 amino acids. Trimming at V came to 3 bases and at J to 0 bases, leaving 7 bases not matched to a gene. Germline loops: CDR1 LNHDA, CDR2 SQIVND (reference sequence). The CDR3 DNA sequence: TGTGCCAGTAGTATCCCGGGAGGGGGGCTAGCCAAAAACATTCAGTACTTC. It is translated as CASSIPGGGLAKNIQYF.

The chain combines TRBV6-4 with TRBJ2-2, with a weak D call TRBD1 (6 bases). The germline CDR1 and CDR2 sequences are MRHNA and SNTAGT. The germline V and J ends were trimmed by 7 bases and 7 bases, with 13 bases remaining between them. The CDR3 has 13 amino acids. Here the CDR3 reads CASTRDKGGELFF. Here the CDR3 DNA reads TGTGCCAGCACCAGGGACAAGGGCGGGGAGCTGTTTTTT.

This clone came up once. The CDR3 spells CASSFLGSWDGYTF. The CDR3 nucleotides read TGTGCCAGCAGCTTCCTTGGGAGTTGGGATGGCTACACCTTC. The chain uses TRBV5-6 and TRBJ1-2; D is unclear. This CDR3 contains 14 residues. The ends were cut back, 2 bases at V and 6 bases at J, with 14 bases in the middle. In germline, CDR1 is SGHDT, CDR2 YYEEEE. Combining the CDR3 with reference TRBV5-6 and TRBJ1-2 gives the whole variable domain DAGVTQSPTHLIKTRGQQVTLRCSPKSGHDTVSWYQQALGQGPQFIFQYYEEEERQRGNFPDRFSGHQFPNYSSELNVNALLLGDSALYLCASSFLGSWDGYTFGSGTRLTVV.

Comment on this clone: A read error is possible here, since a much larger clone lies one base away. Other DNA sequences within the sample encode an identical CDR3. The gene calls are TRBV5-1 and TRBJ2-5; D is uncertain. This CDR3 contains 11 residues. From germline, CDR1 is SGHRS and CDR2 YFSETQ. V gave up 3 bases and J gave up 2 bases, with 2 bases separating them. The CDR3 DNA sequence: TGCGCCAGCAGCTCTCAAGAGACCCAGTACTTC. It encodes CASSSQETQYF.

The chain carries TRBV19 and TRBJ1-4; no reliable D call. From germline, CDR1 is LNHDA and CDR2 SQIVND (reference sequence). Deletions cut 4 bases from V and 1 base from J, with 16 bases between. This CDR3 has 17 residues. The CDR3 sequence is CASSKRLTRVTNEKLFF. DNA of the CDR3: TGTGCCAGTAGTAAAAGGCTCACTCGGGTAACTAATGAAAAACTGTTTTTT.

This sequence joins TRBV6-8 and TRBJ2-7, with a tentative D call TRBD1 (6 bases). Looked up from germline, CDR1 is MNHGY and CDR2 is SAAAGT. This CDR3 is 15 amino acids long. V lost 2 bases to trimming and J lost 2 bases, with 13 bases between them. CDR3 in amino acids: CASSYDRTFAYEQYF. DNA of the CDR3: TGTGCCAGCAGTTACGACAGGACCTTTGCCTACGAGCAGTACTTC.

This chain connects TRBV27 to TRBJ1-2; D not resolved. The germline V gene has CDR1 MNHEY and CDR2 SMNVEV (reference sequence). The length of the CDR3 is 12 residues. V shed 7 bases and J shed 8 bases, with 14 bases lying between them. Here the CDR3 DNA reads TGTGCCAGCATCGGGTCAAGTGGAGGCTACACCTTC. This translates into CASIGSSGGYTF.